The present entry profiles one T cell receptor (beta chain) with its context. This clonotype was detected many times. The antigen it binds to is not known. No qualities accompany the bases; no much larger clone lies one base away. Trimming costs V 10 bases and J 4 bases, and their ends lie 12 bases apart. CDR1 and CDR2 are drawn from the germline V gene: ENHRY, SYGVKD. The CDR3 contains 12 residues, cysteine and phenylalanine counted. The kept DNA is CDR3 alone, 36 bases in frame from the first base. This record comes from a study of T cell repertoires in cytomegalovirus infection (dated by TCRdb to the late 2010s). Study-wide context: Alongside well-studied HLA-B-restricted epitopes, the peptide stimulations were aimed at recently identified HLA-C-restricted CMV epitopes, whose presentation resists viral immunomodulation. Donor HLA type was relevant to the analysis, as public TCR beta signatures indicated carriage of CMV infection together with the matching HLA type.

The paper's findings and limits, for the study overall: The ex vivo response was dominated by HLA-C-restricted CMV-specific TCR beta clonotypes, and the single most frequent clonotype in two of eight donors was supplied by these HLA-C-restricted clonotypes. In both this cohort and an independent cohort of over 350 donors, the cumulative frequency of public TCR beta family members distinguished carriers of CMV infection plus the relevant HLA type.

The sample was run on an Illumina HiSeq 1500. The public reads were quality trimmed at Q25 with fastp and then assembled into clones with MiXCR by TCRdb, keeping productive beta chains. When rows share a CDR3 protein, they turn into one entry using the most common DNA and genes. The sample table lists fewer than 850,000 distinct CDR3 sequences, about 27% of them with a count of one. Jointly, the top ten make up about an eighth of the sample. The label giving this sample's treatment or condition can be read as: in vitro stimulation with specific CMV peptide epitopes to enrich CMV-specific T cells. The TCR was taken from a human donor in good health (CMV status not recorded). Some clones in this sample may be carry-over from other donors' samples. The material was cultured CD8+ T cells from PBMCs, obtained from culture after CMV antigen stimulation. The chain was built from TRBV10-3 and TRBJ2-3; the D gene is perhaps TRBD1, from 6 matching bases. The nucleotide sequence is TGTGCCACTTACCCAGGGGCAGATACGCAGTATTTT. Its translation reads: CATYPGADTQYF.